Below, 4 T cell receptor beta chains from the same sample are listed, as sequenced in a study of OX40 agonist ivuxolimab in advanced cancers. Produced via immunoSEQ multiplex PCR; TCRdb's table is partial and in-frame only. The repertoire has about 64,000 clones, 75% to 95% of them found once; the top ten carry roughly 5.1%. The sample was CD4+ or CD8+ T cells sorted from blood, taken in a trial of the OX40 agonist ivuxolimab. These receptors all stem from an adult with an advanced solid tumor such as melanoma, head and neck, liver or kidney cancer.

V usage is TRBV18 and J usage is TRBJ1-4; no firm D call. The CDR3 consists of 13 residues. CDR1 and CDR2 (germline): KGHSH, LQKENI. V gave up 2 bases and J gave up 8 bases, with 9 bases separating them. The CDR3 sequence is CASSPTGKEKLFF. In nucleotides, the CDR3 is TGTGCCAGCTCACCAACTGGAAAGGAAAAACTGTTTTTT.

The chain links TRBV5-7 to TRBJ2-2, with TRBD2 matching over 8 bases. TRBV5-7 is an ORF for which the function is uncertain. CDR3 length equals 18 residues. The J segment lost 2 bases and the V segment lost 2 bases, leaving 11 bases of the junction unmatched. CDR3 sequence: CASSLEVGRGPNTGELFF. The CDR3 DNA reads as TGTGCCAGCAGCTTAGAGGTCGGGAGGGGCCCTAACACCGGGGAGCTGTTTTTT.

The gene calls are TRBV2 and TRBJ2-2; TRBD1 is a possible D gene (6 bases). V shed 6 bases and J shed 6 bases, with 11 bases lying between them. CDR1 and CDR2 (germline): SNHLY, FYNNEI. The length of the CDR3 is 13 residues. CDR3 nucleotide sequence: TGTGCCAGCAGGGGCGAGGGGGCCGGGGAGCTGTTTTTT. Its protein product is CASRGEGAGELFF.

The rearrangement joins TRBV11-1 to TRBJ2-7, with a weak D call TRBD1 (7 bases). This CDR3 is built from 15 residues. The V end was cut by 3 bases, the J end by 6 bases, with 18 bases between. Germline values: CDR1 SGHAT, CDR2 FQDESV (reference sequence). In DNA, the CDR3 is TGTGCCAGCAGCTTCAGGGGGGCCCTACGAGGCGAGCAGTACTTC. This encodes CASSFRGALRGEQYF.